The entry below gives a single TCR beta chain sequence along with its context. Its specificity is unknown. The V and J ends lost 6 bases and 0 bases, in that order; junction bases with no gene match: 7. Germline V CDR1 and CDR2: SNHLY, FYNNEI. The CDR3 covers 16 residues. Some clones are missing from TCRdb's copy, which holds only in-frame ones; the method was immunoSEQ multiplex PCR. This table holds more than 12,000 clones, approximately 45% found once. This sample stems from a study of siplizumab effects on memory and regulatory T cells. The authors kept the mixed lymphocyte reaction cells in coculture at 37°C for about 6 days.

The sequencing input was CFSE-low (dividing) CD4+ T cells sorted from an allogeneic mixed lymphocyte reaction. This clonotype was obtained from a human donor in good health; the cells came from an allogeneic mixed lymphocyte reaction. Some clones in this sample may be carry-over from other donors' samples. The V gene is TRBV2, the J gene TRBJ2-7, with 11 bases aligning to TRBD2. In DNA, the CDR3 is TGTGCCAGCAGGGAGGGGACTAGCGGAGACTCCTACGAGCAGTACTTC. This sequence encodes CASREGTSGDSYEQYF.